Listed below are T cell receptor beta chains from one sample, sequenced in a study of read filtering for tumor transcriptome and immune sequencing. MiXCR, applied by TCRdb to the reads, yields one record per CDR3 protein. The sample carries 20,000 to 25,000 distinct CDR3 sequences, around 20% recorded once. The sample consisted of a population of CD138-negative cells sorted from bone marrow. The receptors originated from a donor older than 35 with multiple myeloma. CDR3s include the opening cysteine and the closing phenylalanine or tryptophan. D genes are given only for firm matches. A row's size may be missing; if present it is once, few, many or a size class.

v_gene	d_gene	abundance	j_gene	CDR3nt	CDR3aa
TRBV20-1	TRBD2	many	TRBJ2-3	TGCAGTGCTCCCTCGGCTAGCGGGGGCACAGATACGCAGTATTTT	CSAPSASGGTDTQYF
TRBV5-1	-	-	TRBJ1-1	TGCGCCAGCAGTCGGGATATGAACACTGTAGCCTTCTTT	CASSRDMNTVAFF
TRBV3-1	-	many	TRBJ2-1	TGTGCCAGCAGCCAAGTGGGGGGGCGGGAGAAGATGCATGAGCAGTTCTTC	CASSQVGGREKMHEQFF
TRBV15	-	many	TRBJ2-7	TGTGCCACCAGCAGAGATGCACTAGGTCGACTAAACTCCTACGAGCAGTACTTC	CATSRDALGRLNSYEQYF
TRBV29-1	TRBD2	many	TRBJ2-1	TGCAGCGTTGGAGGGACTAGCGGCTACAATGAGCAGTTCTTC	CSVGGTSGYNEQFF
TRBV7-6	TRBD2	-	TRBJ2-1	TGCGCCTGCAGCCCTCGACTAGCGGGATGGTACAATGAGCAGTTCTTC	CACSPRLAGWYNEQFF
TRBV2	-	-	TRBJ2-5	TGTGCCAGCAGTGGGGAGGAGACCCAGTACTTC	CASSGEETQYF
TRBV20-1	-	-	TRBJ1-3	TGCAGTGCCTCGGCCCCCGGCTCTGGAAACACCATATATTTT	CSASAPGSGNTIYF
TRBV20-1	TRBD2	-	TRBJ2-1	TGCAGTGCTAGAGATCGGACTAGCGGGACTTCCTACAATGAGCAGTTCTTC	CSARDRTSGTSYNEQFF
TRBV6-4	TRBD1	many	TRBJ2-2	TGTGCCAGCAAGGAGGAGACAGGGGGCGACACCGGGGAGCTGTTTTTT	CASKEETGGDTGELFF
TRBV7-9	-	many	TRBJ1-5	TGTGCCAGCAGCACAAATGGCCCACCGGGGATTAGCAATCAGCCCCAGCATTTT	CASSTNGPPGISNQPQHF
TRBV3-1	TRBD2	many	TRBJ2-7	TGTGCCAGCAGCCAAGGGGGACTAAAGCTCGACGAGCAGTACTTC	CASSQGGLKLDEQYF
TRBV20-1	TRBD2	many	TRBJ2-5	TGCAGTGCTAGAGACCGACGGGCGGGAGGGCCTTCTAGCCAAGAGACCCAGTACTTC	CSARDRRAGGPSSQETQYF
TRBV28	-	-	TRBJ1-1	-	CASSRWGTGSDTEALF
TRBV2	TRBD1	many	TRBJ2-5	TGTGCCAGCAGGTCGACAGGGGTAGAGACCCAGTACTTC	CASRSTGVETQYF
TRBV20-1	-	many	TRBJ1-5	TGCAGTGCTAGTAGGGGTCATCATCAGCCCCAGCATTTT	CSASRGHHQPQHF
TRBV7-8	TRBD2	many	TRBJ2-1	TGTGCCAGCAGCTTAAGTCGAAGAGCGGGAGGTTCCTACAATGAGCAGTTCTTC	CASSLSRRAGGSYNEQFF